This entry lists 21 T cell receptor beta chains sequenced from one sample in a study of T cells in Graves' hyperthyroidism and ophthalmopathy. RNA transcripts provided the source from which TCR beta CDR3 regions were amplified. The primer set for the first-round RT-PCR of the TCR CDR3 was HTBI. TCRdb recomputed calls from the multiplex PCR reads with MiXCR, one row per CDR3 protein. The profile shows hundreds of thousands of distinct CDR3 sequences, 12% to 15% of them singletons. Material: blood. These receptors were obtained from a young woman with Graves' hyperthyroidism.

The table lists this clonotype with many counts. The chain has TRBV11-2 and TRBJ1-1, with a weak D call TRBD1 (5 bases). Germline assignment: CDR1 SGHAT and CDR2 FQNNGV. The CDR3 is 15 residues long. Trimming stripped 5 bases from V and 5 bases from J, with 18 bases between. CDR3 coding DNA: TGTGCCAGCAGCCGGGGGACCATATCTACAACTGAAGCTTTCTTT. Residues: CASSRGTISTTEAFF.

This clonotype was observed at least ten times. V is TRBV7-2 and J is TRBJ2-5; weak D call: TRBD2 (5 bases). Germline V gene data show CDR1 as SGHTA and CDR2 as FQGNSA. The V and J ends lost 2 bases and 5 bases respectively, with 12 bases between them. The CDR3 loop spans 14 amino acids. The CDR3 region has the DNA TGTGCCAGCAGCTTAAGCGGAGCGGTGGAGACCCAGTACTTC. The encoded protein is CASSLSGAVETQYF. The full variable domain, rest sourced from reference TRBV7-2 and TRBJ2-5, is GAGVSQSPSNKVTEKGKDVELRCDPISGHTALYWYRQSLGQGLEFLIYFQGNSAPDKSGLPSDRFSAERTGGSVSTLTIQRTQQEDSAVYLCASSLSGAVETQYFGPGTRLLVL.

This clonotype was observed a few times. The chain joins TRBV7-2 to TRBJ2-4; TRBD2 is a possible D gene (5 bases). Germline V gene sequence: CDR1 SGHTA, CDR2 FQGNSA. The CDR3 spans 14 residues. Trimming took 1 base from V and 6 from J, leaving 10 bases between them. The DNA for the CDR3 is TGTGCCAGCAGCTTAGGAGGAGGTCGAAACATTCAGTACTTC. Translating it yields CASSLGGGRNIQYF.

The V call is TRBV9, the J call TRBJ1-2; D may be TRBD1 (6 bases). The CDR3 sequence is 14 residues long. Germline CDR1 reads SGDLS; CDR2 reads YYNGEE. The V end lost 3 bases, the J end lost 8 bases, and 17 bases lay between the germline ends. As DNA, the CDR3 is TGTGCCAGCAGCGCCTCTACAGGGAATAGGGGCTACACCTTC. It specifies CASSASTGNRGYTF.

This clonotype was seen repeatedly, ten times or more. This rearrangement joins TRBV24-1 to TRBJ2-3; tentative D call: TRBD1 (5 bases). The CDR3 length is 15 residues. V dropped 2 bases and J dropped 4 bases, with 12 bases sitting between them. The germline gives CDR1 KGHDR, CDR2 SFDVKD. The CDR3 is CATSDSRDFADTQYF. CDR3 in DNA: TGTGCCACCAGTGATTCCAGGGATTTCGCAGATACGCAGTATTTT.

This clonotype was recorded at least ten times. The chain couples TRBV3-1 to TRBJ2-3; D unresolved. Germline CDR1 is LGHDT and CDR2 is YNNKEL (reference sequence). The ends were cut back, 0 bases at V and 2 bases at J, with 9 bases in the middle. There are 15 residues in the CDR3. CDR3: CASSQDHRYTDTQYF. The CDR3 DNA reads TGTGCCAGCAGCCAAGACCACCGGTACACAGATACGCAGTATTTT.

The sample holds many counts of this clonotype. Here the CDR3 DNA reads TGTGCCAGCAGTATCCGGGGGACAATCTACGAGCAGTACTTC. Translating it yields CASSIRGTIYEQYF. The chain couples TRBV27 to TRBJ2-7; D tentatively reads TRBD1 or TRBD2 (6 bases each). Germline V gene lookup returns CDR1 MNHEY and CDR2 SMNVEV (reference sequence). The CDR3 covers 14 residues. V shed 5 bases and J shed 3 bases, with 14 bases lying between them.

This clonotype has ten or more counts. The CDR3 sequence is CAIKPGSPYGYTF. In DNA, the CDR3 is TGTGCCATCAAGCCGGGCTCCCCCTATGGCTACACCTTC. The chain recombines TRBV10-3 with TRBJ1-2; no clear D. Trimming cost V 7 bases and J 4 bases, with 13 bases left between them. This CDR3 spans 13 amino acids. The germline V gene has CDR1 ENHRY and CDR2 SYGVKD.

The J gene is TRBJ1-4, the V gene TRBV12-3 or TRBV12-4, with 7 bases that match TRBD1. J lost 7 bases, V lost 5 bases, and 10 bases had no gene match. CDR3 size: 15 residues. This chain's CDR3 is CASSPMTGFVEKLFF. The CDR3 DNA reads TGTGCCAGCAGTCCAATGACAGGGTTCGTTGAAAAACTGTTTTTT.

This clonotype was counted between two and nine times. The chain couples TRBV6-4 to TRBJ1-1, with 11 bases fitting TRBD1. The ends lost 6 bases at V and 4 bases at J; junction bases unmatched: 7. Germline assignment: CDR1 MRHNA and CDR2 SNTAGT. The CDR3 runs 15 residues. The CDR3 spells CASSPMGTGGTEAFF. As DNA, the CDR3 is TGTGCCAGCAGCCCGATGGGGACAGGGGGCACTGAAGCTTTCTTT.

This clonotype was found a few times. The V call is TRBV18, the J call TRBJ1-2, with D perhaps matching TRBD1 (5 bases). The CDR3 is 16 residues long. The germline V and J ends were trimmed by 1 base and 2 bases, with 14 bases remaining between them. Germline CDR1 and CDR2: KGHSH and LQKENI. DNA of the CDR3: TGTGCCAGCTCACCACGAGTTGGACAAACAAACTATGGCTACACCTTC. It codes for CASSPRVGQTNYGYTF.

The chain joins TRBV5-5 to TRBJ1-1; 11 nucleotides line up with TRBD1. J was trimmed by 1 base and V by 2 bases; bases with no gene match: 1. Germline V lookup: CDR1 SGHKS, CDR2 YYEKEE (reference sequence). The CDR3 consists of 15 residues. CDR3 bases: TGTGCCAGCAGCTTCGGGACAGGGGGGAACACTGAAGCTTTCTTT. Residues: CASSFGTGGNTEAFF.

CDR3 coding DNA: TGCAGCGCTTATTTGGGTTCCTACAATGAGCAGTTCTTC. Amino acids: CSAYLGSYNEQFF. The chain employs TRBV29-1 and TRBJ2-1; D remains unclear. V dropped 7 bases and J dropped 1 base, with 11 bases sitting between them. Germline V gives CDR1 SQVTM, CDR2 ANQGSEA. The CDR3 contains 13 residues.

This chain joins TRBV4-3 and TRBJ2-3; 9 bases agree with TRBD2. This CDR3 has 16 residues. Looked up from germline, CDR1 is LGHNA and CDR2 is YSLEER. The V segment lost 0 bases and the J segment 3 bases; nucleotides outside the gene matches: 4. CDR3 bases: TGCGCCAGCAGCCAAGATCGTAGCGGGAGTACAGATACGCAGTATTTT. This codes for CASSQDRSGSTDTQYF.

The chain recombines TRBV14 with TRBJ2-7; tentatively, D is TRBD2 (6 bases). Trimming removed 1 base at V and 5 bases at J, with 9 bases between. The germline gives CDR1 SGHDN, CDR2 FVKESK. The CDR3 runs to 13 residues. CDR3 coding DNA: TGTGCCAGCAGCCAAGTTGGGGGGAACGAGCAGTACTTC. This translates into CASSQVGGNEQYF.

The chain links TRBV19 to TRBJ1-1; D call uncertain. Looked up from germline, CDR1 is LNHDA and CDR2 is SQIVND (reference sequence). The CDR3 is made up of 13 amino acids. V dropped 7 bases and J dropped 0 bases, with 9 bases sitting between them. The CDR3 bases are TGTGCCAGTACATTATCGCTGAACACTGAAGCTTTCTTT. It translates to CASTLSLNTEAFF.

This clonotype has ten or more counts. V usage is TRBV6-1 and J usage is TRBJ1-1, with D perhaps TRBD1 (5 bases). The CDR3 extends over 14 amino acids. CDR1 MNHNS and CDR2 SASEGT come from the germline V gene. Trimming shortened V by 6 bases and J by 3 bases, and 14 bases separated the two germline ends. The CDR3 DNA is TGTGCCAGCAGCCAGGGTGGACCCCACACTGAAGCTTTCTTT. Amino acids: CASSQGGPHTEAFF.

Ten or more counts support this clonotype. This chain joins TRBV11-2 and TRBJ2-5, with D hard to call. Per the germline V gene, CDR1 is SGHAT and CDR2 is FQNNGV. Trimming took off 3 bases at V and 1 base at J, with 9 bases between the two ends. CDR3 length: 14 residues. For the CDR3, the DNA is TGTGCCAGCAGCTTCGGGTACCCCCAAGAGACCCAGTACTTC. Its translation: CASSFGYPQETQYF.

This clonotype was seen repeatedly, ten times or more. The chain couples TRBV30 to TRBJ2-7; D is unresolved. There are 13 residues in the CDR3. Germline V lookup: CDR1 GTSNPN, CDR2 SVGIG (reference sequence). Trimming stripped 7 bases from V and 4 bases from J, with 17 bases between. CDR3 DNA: TGTGCCTACCGTCGACCGTCCCTTTACGAGCAGTACTTC. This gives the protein CAYRRPSLYEQYF.

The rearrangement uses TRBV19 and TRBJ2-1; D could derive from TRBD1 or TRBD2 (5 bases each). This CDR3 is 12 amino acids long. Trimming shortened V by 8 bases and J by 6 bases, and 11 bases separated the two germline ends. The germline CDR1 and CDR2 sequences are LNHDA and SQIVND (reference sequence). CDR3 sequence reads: CASGGRPNEQFF. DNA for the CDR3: TGTGCCAGTGGGGGACGCCCCAATGAGCAGTTCTTC. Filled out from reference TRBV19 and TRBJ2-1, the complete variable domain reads DGGITQSPKYLFRKEGQNVTLSCEQNLNHDAMYWYRQDPGQGLRLIYYSQIVNDFQKGDIAEGYSVSREKKESFPLTVTSAQKNPTAFYLCASGGRPNEQFFGPGTRLTVL.

CDR3 sequence reads: CSARDPRPYGYTF. The CDR3 DNA sequence: TGCAGTGCTAGAGATCCGAGACCCTATGGCTACACCTTC. The chain is built from TRBV20-1 and TRBJ1-2; D gene ambiguous. Germline values: CDR1 DFQATT, CDR2 SNEGSKA (reference sequence). The length of the CDR3 is 13 residues. V lost 0 bases to trimming and J lost 4 bases, with 9 bases between them.